This record looks at one T cell receptor beta chain sequence and its context. Its antigen is currently unknown. Profiled with immunoSEQ multiplex PCR; TCRdb holds only in-frame clones, not every one. The sample includes 90,000 to 150,000 clones, approximately 85% of them seen just once. The data belong to a study of cytomegalovirus exposure and HLA in healthy donors. Study conclusions and caveats: With high specificity and sensitivity, the classifier reportedly diagnosed cytomegalovirus status. Listed as cytomegalovirus-associated were roughly 180 TCR beta chains. TCR clusters originating in the first cohort tended to co-occur in the approximately 130 validation repertoires, according to a later analysis.

Sequencing input: PBMCs. The TCR sequence derives from a young man in good health and CMV-seronegative.

This CDR3 is CASSTNAGNQPQHF. The CDR3 coding sequence is TGTGCCAGCAGCACGAACGCAGGCAATCAGCCCCAGCATTTT. This chain joins TRBV7-9 and TRBJ1-5; D remains ambiguous. Germline CDR1 reads SEHNR; CDR2 reads FQNEAQ (reference sequence). The CDR3 loop spans 14 amino acids. Trimming stripped 5 bases from V and 2 bases from J, with 10 bases between.